The 21 T cell receptor beta chains below all came from one sample that was sequenced in a study of response to subunit inactivated influenza vaccine. One entry per CDR3 protein results from TCRdb running MiXCR on the RT-PCR reads. The data show some 180,000 distinct CDR3 sequences, approximately 9.2% seen once. The starting material was non-naive T cells sorted from PBMCs, obtained on the day of vaccination. The receptors originated from a man aged 45-60 years who received an inactivated influenza vaccine.

This clonotype came up a few times. The chain is built from TRBV30 and TRBJ2-1; D unclear. The CDR3 totals 13 residues. Per the germline V gene, CDR1 is GTSNPN and CDR2 is SVGIG (reference sequence). V was pared by 4 bases and J by 8 bases, with 15 bases between. CDR3 sequence reads: CAWKRPRVHEQFF. The CDR3 DNA reads TGTGCCTGGAAGCGTCCCCGCGTCCATGAGCAGTTCTTC.

The V and J genes are TRBV18 and TRBJ2-1; TRBD2 matches 8 bases. This CDR3 region has 15 residues. J gave up 3 bases and V 2 bases, and 3 bases lay outside the gene matches. The germline gives CDR1 KGHSH, CDR2 LQKENI. DNA for the CDR3: TGTGCCAGCTCACCAAGTAGCGGGGACTACAATGAGCAGTTCTTC. Its protein is CASSPSSGDYNEQFF.

This chain links TRBV10-3 with TRBJ2-7; the D gene could be TRBD1 or TRBD2 (5 bases each). The CDR3 loop spans 15 amino acids. Germline CDR1 is ENHRY and CDR2 is SYGVKD. The V end was cut by 1 base, the J end by 7 bases, with 17 bases between. The DNA of the CDR3 is TGTGCCATCAGTGAGTTAGGCAGGGACCCCATTGAGCAGTACTTC. This codes for CAISELGRDPIEQYF.

This clonotype was picked up a small number of times. This chain uses TRBV28 with TRBJ1-6; 8 bases match TRBD1. CDR1 and CDR2 from the germline V gene are MDHEN and SYDVKM. The CDR3 runs 15 residues. V was pared by 4 bases and J by 4 bases, with 3 bases of the junction left unmatched. The CDR3 bases are TGTGCCAGCAGTTCAGGGGGCGAGTATAATTCACCCCTCCACTTT. Protein: CASSSGGEYNSPLHF.

The chain uses TRBV11-2 and TRBJ2-1; 8 bases are shared with TRBD2. With 2 bases clipped from V and 4 bases from J, the junction kept 4 bases outside the gene matches. The CDR3 has 15 residues. From germline, CDR1 is SGHAT and CDR2 FQNNGV. This chain's CDR3 is CASSLLRGAYNEQFF. CDR3 bases: TGTGCCAGCAGCTTATTGCGGGGGGCATACAATGAGCAGTTCTTC.

In its sample, this clonotype was seen many times. V and J are TRBV6-1 and TRBJ2-1; TRBD2 is a possible D gene (7 bases). Deletions cut 1 base from V and 11 bases from J, with 12 bases between. The CDR3 runs 13 residues. Germline-derived CDR1 and CDR2 are MNHNS and SASEGT. The CDR3 protein is CASSEGEGTKQFF. The CDR3 region has the DNA TGTGCCAGCAGTGAAGGGGAGGGGACAAAGCAGTTCTTC.

The chain is built from TRBV6-1 and TRBJ1-5; D perhaps matches TRBD1 (5 bases). The CDR3 has 14 amino acids. Trimming took off 6 bases at V and 2 bases at J, with 11 bases between the two ends. Germline CDR1 reads MNHNS; CDR2 reads SASEGT. The CDR3 region is CASRGGWGNQPQHF. The CDR3 DNA sequence: TGTGCCAGCAGGGGGGGTTGGGGCAATCAGCCCCAGCATTTT.

This clonotype was observed many times. The J gene is TRBJ1-4, the V gene TRBV5-1; no clear D. The CDR3 runs to 15 residues. Trimming shortened V by 0 bases and J by 0 bases, and 6 bases separated the two germline ends. Germline V gene sequence: CDR1 SGHRS, CDR2 YFSETQ. As DNA, the CDR3 is TGCGCCAGCAGCTTGGGGTACGCAACTAATGAAAAACTGTTTTTT. It translates to CASSLGYATNEKLFF.

Many counts were recorded for this clonotype. The chain employs TRBV4-1 and TRBJ2-4; no clear D gene. The germline gives CDR1 MGHRA, CDR2 YSYEKL. This CDR3 comprises 11 residues. V lost 6 bases to trimming and J lost 9 bases, with 9 bases between them. CDR3 protein: CASRHGSIQYF. CDR3 DNA sequence: TGCGCCAGCAGGCATGGAAGCATTCAGTACTTC.

This clonotype showed up just a few times. This chain links TRBV10-3 with TRBJ2-5, with no clear D. The germline V gene has CDR1 ENHRY and CDR2 SYGVKD. With 5 bases removed from V and 0 bases from J, the gap between germline ends came to 7 bases. CDR3 size: 13 residues. CDR3 sequence (DNA): TGTGCCATCAGTAGGGCTAACCAAGAGACCCAGTACTTC. Its protein product is CAISRANQETQYF.

The genes are TRBV11-1 and TRBJ2-7, with unresolved D. The CDR3 is 14 residues long. Trimming pared 1 base from V and 2 bases from J, leaving 9 bases between. The germline V gene encodes CDR1 SGHAT and CDR2 FQDESV (reference sequence). This chain's CDR3 is CASSLVATAYEQYF. CDR3 DNA: TGTGCCAGCAGCTTAGTAGCAACCGCCTACGAGCAGTACTTC.

This clonotype appeared many times. The chain carries TRBV28 and TRBJ2-3; D may correspond to TRBD1 or TRBD2 (5 bases each). Germline CDR1 MDHEN, CDR2 SYDVKM. The CDR3 totals 16 residues. V gave up 5 bases and J gave up 3 bases, with 18 bases separating them. The CDR3 DNA is TGTGCCAGCAGTCCCCCGGGACCAAGCAGGACAGATACGCAGTATTTT. Protein product: CASSPPGPSRTDTQYF. Supplemented by reference TRBV28 and TRBJ2-3, the full variable domain reads DVKVTQSSRYLVKRTGEKVFLECVQDMDHENMFWYRQDPGLGLRLIYFSYDVKMKEKGDIPEGYSVSREKKERFSLILESASTNQTSMYLCASSPPGPSRTDTQYFGPGTRLTVL.

The rearrangement uses TRBV4-2 and TRBJ2-4; a weak D match, TRBD1 (5 bases). The CDR3 is 17 residues long. Germline values: CDR1 LGHNA, CDR2 YNFKEQ. V dropped 0 bases and J dropped 1 base, with 13 bases sitting between them. The CDR3 region has the DNA TGTGCCAGCAGCCAAGATCGGAGCGCAGGGGCCAAAAACATTCAGTACTTC. This encodes CASSQDRSAGAKNIQYF.

The V gene is TRBV5-1, the J gene TRBJ2-7, with 8 bases fitting TRBD1. The germline gives CDR1 SGHRS, CDR2 YFSETQ. The CDR3 extends over 14 amino acids. V shed 1 base, J shed 6 bases, and the junction held 6 bases outside the gene matches. DNA of the CDR3: TGCGCCAGCAGCTTGAAGACAGGGGTGAGCGAGCAGTACTTC. Its protein product is CASSLKTGVSEQYF.

The table lists this clonotype with many counts. The chain combines TRBV20-1 with TRBJ2-7; 7 bases are a match to TRBD1. CDR3 length: 14 amino acids. Unmatched junction bases numbered 8, after V lost 2 bases and J lost 4 bases. Germline CDR1 and CDR2: DFQATT and SNEGSKA (reference sequence). CDR3 nucleotide sequence: TGCAGTGCTAGAAAAACCGGGACAGTTTACGAGCAGTACTTC. This codes for CSARKTGTVYEQYF.

This clonotype was picked up a small number of times. V usage is TRBV9 and J usage is TRBJ1-1; a weak D match, TRBD1 (6 bases). Germline-derived CDR1 and CDR2 are SGDLS and YYNGEE. The germline V and J ends were trimmed by 0 bases and 5 bases, with 8 bases remaining between them. CDR3 length equals 13 residues. The CDR3 nucleotides read TGTGCCAGCAGCGTAGGTAGGGGGACTGAAGCTTTCTTT. It codes for CASSVGRGTEAFF.

This clonotype was recorded at least ten times. The chain uses TRBV5-1 and TRBJ2-1; 10 bases align to TRBD2. CDR3 size: 17 residues. The germline V gene encodes CDR1 SGHRS and CDR2 YFSETQ. V was pared by 4 bases and J by 7 bases, with 14 bases of the junction left unmatched. As DNA, the CDR3 is TGCGCCAGCAGCCGAAAGGTAGCGGGGGGTTCTGTGAATGAGCAGTTCTTC. Translating it yields CASSRKVAGGSVNEQFF.

The V call is TRBV7-9, the J call TRBJ2-2; the D gene is possibly TRBD1 (5 bases). Trimming left V 1 base short and J 2 bases short, with 11 bases between. This CDR3 has 16 amino acids. From germline, CDR1 is SEHNR and CDR2 FQNEAQ (reference sequence). CDR3 loop: CASSLGRQGNTGELFF. CDR3 bases: TGTGCCAGCAGCTTAGGACGGCAGGGTAACACCGGGGAGCTGTTTTTT.

In this sample, this clonotype turned up many times. The V gene is TRBV7-9, the J gene TRBJ1-2; 7 nucleotides agree with TRBD1. The CDR3 is 15 amino acids. J gave up 5 bases and V 1 base, and 7 bases lay outside the gene matches. In germline, CDR1 is SEHNR, CDR2 FQNEAQ (reference sequence). CDR3 DNA sequence: TGTGCCAGCAGCTTAGAGTTGGGACAGAATTATGGCTACACCTTC. Translation: CASSLELGQNYGYTF.

A few counts support this clonotype. V is TRBV12-3 or TRBV12-4 and J is TRBJ2-1, with 12 bases matching TRBD2. Trimming took 6 bases from V and 9 from J; bases not matched to a gene: 3. The CDR3 length is 13 residues. CDR3: CASRRGLAGEQFF. DNA for the CDR3: TGTGCCAGCAGGAGGGGACTAGCGGGTGAGCAGTTCTTC.

The chain uses TRBV5-1 and TRBJ2-5; 9 bases are a match to TRBD1. The germline V gene has CDR1 SGHRS and CDR2 YFSETQ. The CDR3 is 15 amino acids. Trimming took 2 bases from V and 2 from J; bases not matched to a gene: 4. Written as DNA, the CDR3 is TGCGCCAGCAGCTTACAGGGGGCGAGTCAAGAGACCCAGTACTTC. It yields the protein CASSLQGASQETQYF.